The present entry profiles one TCR beta chain with its context. The antigen is undetermined. This specimen belongs to a study of cytomegalovirus exposure and HLA in healthy donors. Study-level results: Accurate prediction of most subjects' HLA-A and HLA-B alleles from TCR beta sequences was reported. By a later analysis, the bulk of CMV-associated TCR beta chains appeared HLA-restricted.

Use of 60 Vbeta and 13 Jbeta primers characterized the PCR. Repertoires were generated with immunoSEQ multiplex PCR, while TCRdb's copy carries only in-frame clones and drops some. The sample data list about 140,000 clones. The sample comprised PBMCs. The clonotype was recovered from a male donor in good health and CMV-seronegative.

CDR3 loop: CARRTGELFF. Written as DNA, the CDR3 is TGTGCCAGGAGAACCGGGGAGCTGTTTTTT. The J gene is TRBJ2-2, the V gene TRBV27; the D is unclear. Per the germline V gene, CDR1 is MNHEY and CDR2 is SMNVEV (reference sequence). This CDR3 contains 10 residues. Trimming took off 9 bases at V and 5 bases at J, with 4 bases between the two ends.